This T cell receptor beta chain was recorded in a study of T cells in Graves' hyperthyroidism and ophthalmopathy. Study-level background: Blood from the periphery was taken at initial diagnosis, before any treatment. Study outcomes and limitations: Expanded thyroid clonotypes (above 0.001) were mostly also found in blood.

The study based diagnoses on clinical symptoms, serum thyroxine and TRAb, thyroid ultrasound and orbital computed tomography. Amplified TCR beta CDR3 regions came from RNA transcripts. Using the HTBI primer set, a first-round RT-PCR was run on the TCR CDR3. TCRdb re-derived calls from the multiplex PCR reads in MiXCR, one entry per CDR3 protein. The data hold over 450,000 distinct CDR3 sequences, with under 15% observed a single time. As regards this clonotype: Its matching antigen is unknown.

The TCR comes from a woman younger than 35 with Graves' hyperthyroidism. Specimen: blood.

DNA of the CDR3: TGTGCCAGTAGTATCTTCCGCGAGCCCCAGCATTTT. It codes for CASSIFREPQHF. The chain links TRBV19 to TRBJ1-5; D unresolved. CDR3 length equals 12 residues. V shed 3 bases and J shed 8 bases, with 8 bases lying between them. CDR1 and CDR2 from the germline V gene are LNHDA and SQIVND (reference sequence).